The entry that follows covers one T cell receptor beta chain sequence. Antigen specificity is unknown. The data originate from a study of OX40 agonist ivuxolimab in advanced cancers. Study conclusions and caveats: At 0.1 to 3.0 mg/kg and by week 6, CD4+ and CD8+ T cells in the blood had expanded clonally.

The length of the CDR3 is 14 residues. Trimming took 1 base from V and 8 from J, leaving 15 bases between them. CDR1 is SGHNT, CDR2 YYREEE, per germline (reference sequence). The protocol was immunoSEQ multiplex PCR, while the TCRdb copy is restricted to in-frame clones and leaves out a portion. The sample lists about 58,000 clones; over 75% were seen once. The source is an adult with an advanced solid tumor such as melanoma, head and neck, liver or kidney cancer. The sequences come from CD4+ or CD8+ T cells sorted from blood, collected in a trial of the OX40 agonist ivuxolimab. The chain employs TRBV5-4 and TRBJ1-2, with D possibly matching TRBD1 (5 bases). The CDR3 sequence: CASSLPPGSDGYTF. DNA for the CDR3: TGTGCCAGCAGCTTGCCGCCAGGGTCGGACGGCTACACCTTC. The whole variable domain, remainder taken from reference TRBV5-4 and TRBJ1-2, is ETGVTQSPTHLIKTRGQQVTLRCSSQSGHNTVSWYQQALGQGPQFIFQYYREEENGRGNFPPRFSGLQFPNYSSELNVNALELDDSALYLCASSLPPGSDGYTFGSGTRLTVV.